The 28 T cell receptor beta chains below all came from one sample that was sequenced in a study of beta chain features in type 1 diabetes. Whole-study results and caveats: Among all four CD4+ subsets, Type 1 diabetes patients had TCRB CDR3s that were moderately but significantly shorter.

Expressed TCRB transcripts were sequenced after all isolated RNA was converted to cDNA. Generated by immunoSEQ multiplex PCR, the TCRdb table keeps only in-frame clones and is missing some. This repertoire shows 250,000 to 300,000 clones, roughly an eighth found once; its top ten account for about 0.016%. These receptors' antigens are unknown. Sample: naive CD4+ T cells from blood. The source is a young man with type 1 diabetes.

This clone was found a few times. The rearrangement uses TRBV14 and TRBJ1-5, with D possibly being TRBD1 (6 bases). CDR1 is SGHDN, CDR2 FVKESK, per germline. This CDR3 is 15 amino acids long. The V and J ends lost 3 bases and 1 base respectively, with 10 bases between them. CDR3 coding DNA: TGTGCCAGCAGCCAGTCAGGACAGAGCAATCAGCCCCAGCATTTT. It translates to CASSQSGQSNQPQHF. The complete variable domain, with remaining parts taken from reference TRBV14 and TRBJ1-5, reads EAGVTQFPSHSVIEKGQTVTLRCDPISGHDNLYWYRRVMGKEIKFLLHFVKESKQDESGMPNNRFLAERTGGTYSTLKVQPAELEDSGVYFCASSQSGQSNQPQHFGDGTRLSIL.

This clone was seen more than once but under ten times. CDR3 nucleotide sequence: TGTGCCAGCAGCTTAGCGCGGGACAGATCCTGGGAGCAGTACTTC. This encodes CASSLARDRSWEQYF. V usage is TRBV7-8 and J usage is TRBJ2-7, with D tentatively TRBD1 (7 bases). This CDR3 has 15 residues. The V gene's germline CDR1 is SGHVS and CDR2 FQNEAQ. Trimming shortened V by 0 bases and J by 7 bases, and 16 bases separated the two germline ends.

This clone was counted between two and nine times. The CDR3 region has the DNA TGTGCCAGCAGAGTGTGGCAGGGGGACTATGGCTACACCTTC. The encoded protein is CASRVWQGDYGYTF. The genes are TRBV5-4 and TRBJ1-2; 7 bases fit TRBD1. Trimming at V came to 5 bases and at J to 3 bases, leaving 7 bases not matched to a gene. CDR1 and CDR2 (germline): SGHNT, YYREEE (reference sequence). The CDR3 is made up of 14 amino acids.

This clone was counted a few times. V is TRBV4-2 and J is TRBJ2-1; the match to TRBD1 covers 10 bases. The CDR3 covers 15 residues. CDR1 is LGHNA and CDR2 is YNFKEQ in the germline V gene. The J segment lost 7 bases and the V segment lost 3 bases, leaving 6 bases of the junction unmatched. In DNA, the CDR3 is TGTGCCAGCAGCCAGCAGCCGGGACAGGGGAATGAGCAGTTCTTC. Its translation is CASSQQPGQGNEQFF.

The genes are TRBV5-1 and TRBJ2-7, with 9 bases matching TRBD1. V was clipped by 4 bases and J by 2 bases; unmatched bases: 7. This CDR3 is 15 amino acids long. Germline CDR1 SGHRS, CDR2 YFSETQ. CDR3 region: CASSTYGTGTYEQYF. The CDR3 DNA sequence: TGCGCCAGCAGCACTTACGGGACAGGGACCTACGAGCAGTACTTC.

The chain employs TRBV27 and TRBJ2-7, with 9 bases matching TRBD1. From germline, CDR1 is MNHEY and CDR2 SMNVEV (reference sequence). Trimming removed 5 bases from V and 4 bases from J; junction bases left unmatched: 9. CDR3 size: 15 residues. The CDR3 DNA reads TGTGCCAGCAGTAGGGGACAGGGAGGTTCGTACGAGCAGTACTTC. It encodes CASSRGQGGSYEQYF.

There are a few counts of this clone. The J gene is TRBJ2-2, the V gene TRBV21-1; the table's D call, TRBD1, was not checked against the DNA. TRBV21-1 is noted as a pseudogene. This CDR3 region has 16 residues. The CDR3 sequence: CASSNVIRGRGGELFF. DNA of the CDR3: TGTGCCAGCAGCAACGTTATTAGGGGGCGAGGCGGGGAGCTGTTTTTT.

The V gene is TRBV28, the J gene TRBJ2-5; 13 positions agree with TRBD2. V gave up 8 bases and J gave up 5 bases; unmatched junction bases: 2. Germline values: CDR1 MDHEN, CDR2 SYDVKM. The CDR3 is 13 residues long. In DNA, the CDR3 is TGTGCCAGCGGACTAGCGGGAGAGGAGACCCAGTACTTC. Amino acid sequence: CASGLAGEETQYF. Supplemented by reference TRBV28 and TRBJ2-5, the full variable domain reads DVKVTQSSRYLVKRTGEKVFLECVQDMDHENMFWYRQDPGLGLRLIYFSYDVKMKEKGDIPEGYSVSREKKERFSLILESASTNQTSMYLCASGLAGEETQYFGPGTRLLVL.

The genes are TRBV30 and TRBJ1-1, with a tentative D call TRBD1 (5 bases). The germline V gene encodes CDR1 GTSNPN and CDR2 SVGIG (reference sequence). There are 13 residues in the CDR3. Trimming took off 5 bases at V and 5 bases at J, with 15 bases between the two ends. CDR3 in amino acids: CAWCGRVDTEAFF. The CDR3 DNA reads TGTGCCTGGTGTGGCAGGGTGGATACTGAAGCTTTCTTT.

In its sample, this clone was seen a few times. J is TRBJ1-1 and V is TRBV9; D gene uncertain. Germline CDR1 reads SGDLS; CDR2 reads YYNGEE. V was trimmed by 0 bases and J by 5 bases, leaving 14 bases between them. This CDR3 spans 15 amino acids. The CDR3 nucleotides read TGTGCCAGCAGCGTAGCCCCGGGTTCAAGTACTGAAGCTTTCTTT. Amino acids: CASSVAPGSSTEAFF.

This chain uses TRBV2 with TRBJ2-1; D not certain. Germline V gives CDR1 SNHLY, CDR2 FYNNEI. Trimming took off 7 bases at V and 4 bases at J, with 20 bases between the two ends. The CDR3 contains 16 residues. In DNA, the CDR3 is TGTGCCAGCACCCCGGAGTCCCATTACTTGTACAATGAGCAGTTCTTC. Its translation is CASTPESHYLYNEQFF.

This clone appeared a few times. The rearrangement joins TRBV9 to TRBJ2-3; TRBD2 matches 14 bases. Per germline, CDR1 SGDLS and CDR2 YYNGEE. Trimming took 3 bases from V and 3 from J; bases not matched to a gene: 6. This CDR3 is 17 amino acids long. The DNA for the CDR3 is TGTGCCAGCAGCGAGCGACTAGCGGGAGGGTGGACAGATACGCAGTATTTT. Translating it yields CASSERLAGGWTDTQYF.

In this sample, this clone turned up a few times. CDR3 sequence (DNA): TGTGCCAGCTCGCGCCGCGGGGCGGACACTGAAGCTTTCTTT. It yields the protein CASSRRGADTEAFF. The J gene is TRBJ1-1, the V gene TRBV18; a weak D match, TRBD1 (5 bases). Germline lookup yields CDR1 KGHSH and CDR2 LQKENI. Trimming stripped 6 bases from V and 3 bases from J, with 14 bases between. This CDR3 contains 14 residues.

This clone was found a few times. The chain carries TRBV19 and TRBJ1-1; 7 nucleotides match TRBD1. Per the germline V gene, CDR1 is LNHDA and CDR2 is SQIVND (reference sequence). V dropped 6 bases and J dropped 1; count of bases not matched to a gene: 8. There are 15 residues in the CDR3. The CDR3, as DNA: TGTGCCAGTAGGGGACAGAGCCTTTCGAACACTGAAGCTTTCTTT. Translation: CASRGQSLSNTEAFF.

This clone has just a few counts. This sequence joins TRBV4-2 and TRBJ2-7; D might be TRBD1 (5 bases). Trimming cost V 5 bases and J 0 bases, with 11 bases left between them. The CDR3 runs 14 residues. From germline, CDR1 is LGHNA and CDR2 YNFKEQ. The CDR3 nucleotides read TGTGCCAGCAGCGTCGGACACAACTCCTACGAGCAGTACTTC. Translation: CASSVGHNSYEQYF.

The chain couples TRBV29-1 to TRBJ2-7, with TRBD2 as a possible D gene (7 bases). V was trimmed by 7 bases and J by 5 bases, leaving 12 bases between them. Germline V gene sequence: CDR1 SQVTM, CDR2 ANQGSEA. The CDR3 length is 11 residues. The CDR3 here is CSARGGHEQYF. CDR3 nucleotide sequence: TGCAGCGCGAGGGGGGGCCACGAGCAGTACTTC.

The rearrangement links TRBV18 to TRBJ2-5; 7 bases line up with TRBD2. Per germline, CDR1 KGHSH and CDR2 LQKENI. The CDR3 has 16 amino acids. V lost 0 bases to trimming and J lost 6 bases; unmatched junction nucleotides: 10. CDR3 residues: CASSPPGSLREKTQYF. CDR3 bases: TGTGCCAGCTCACCACCGGGTTCGCTGCGGGAGAAGACCCAGTACTTC. The full variable domain, in which reference TRBV18 and TRBJ2-5 provide the parts outside the CDR3, is NAGVMQNPRHLVRRRGQEARLRCSPMKGHSHVYWYRQLPEEGLKFMVYLQKENIIDESGMPKERFSAEFPKEGPSILRIQQVVRGDSAAYFCASSPPGSLREKTQYFGPGTRLLVL.

The chain couples TRBV28 to TRBJ2-5; D is possibly TRBD1 (8 bases). The V end was cut by 5 bases, the J end by 5 bases, with 15 bases between. Germline lookup yields CDR1 MDHEN and CDR2 SYDVKM. This CDR3 comprises 14 residues. The CDR3 region is CASSTGGVGETQYF. CDR3 bases: TGTGCCAGCAGTACAGGGGGGGTCGGGGAGACCCAGTACTTC.

The chain carries TRBV6-5 and TRBJ1-1; no definite D call. Germline V gene sequence: CDR1 MNHEY, CDR2 SVGAGI. The CDR3 consists of 13 residues. Trimming stripped 8 bases from V and 4 bases from J, with 14 bases between. The CDR3, as DNA: TGTGCCAGCGTTCAGATGGGGAGCACTGAAGCTTTCTTT. It specifies CASVQMGSTEAFF.

The chain is built from TRBV7-9 and TRBJ1-2; D is ambiguous. The CDR3 extends over 13 amino acids. Germline-derived CDR1 and CDR2 are SEHNR and FQNEAQ (reference sequence). The V and J ends lost 5 bases and 4 bases respectively, with 11 bases between them. CDR3 nucleotide sequence: TGTGCCAGCAGCCAAAACTCTGGCTATGGCTACACCTTC. Protein product: CASSQNSGYGYTF.

The CDR3 nucleotides read TGTGCCAGCAGCGTTGGACTAGCGGGAGCGAGCGGGGAGCTGTTTTTT. This sequence encodes CASSVGLAGASGELFF. The chain couples TRBV9 to TRBJ2-2; TRBD2 agrees at 13 bases. V shed 2 bases, J shed 7 bases, and the junction held 5 bases outside the gene matches. The CDR3 is 16 amino acids. Germline V lookup: CDR1 SGDLS, CDR2 YYNGEE.

The V gene is TRBV5-1, the J gene TRBJ1-5; 10 bases align to TRBD1. V trimming: 3 bases; J trimming: 0 bases; junction bases outside the gene matches: 9. CDR1 is SGHRS, CDR2 YFSETQ, per germline. The CDR3 runs 18 residues. CDR3 sequence (DNA): TGCGCCAGCAGCTCCCCCGGGACAGGGGCGGATAGCAATCAGCCCCAGCATTTT. This sequence encodes CASSSPGTGADSNQPQHF.

This clone was seen a handful of times. V is TRBV5-4 and J is TRBJ2-7; the D is unclear. The CDR3 spans 13 residues. Germline V CDR1 and CDR2: SGHNT, YYREEE (reference sequence). The V end was cut by 9 bases, the J end by 2 bases, with 15 bases between. The CDR3 reads CATTDHPTYEQYF. The CDR3 DNA follows: TGTGCCACCACAGACCATCCGACCTACGAGCAGTACTTC. Drawing the rest from reference TRBV5-4 and TRBJ2-7, the complete variable domain is ETGVTQSPTHLIKTRGQQVTLRCSSQSGHNTVSWYQQALGQGPQFIFQYYREEENGRGNFPPRFSGLQFPNYSSELNVNALELDDSALYLCATTDHPTYEQYFGPGTRLTVT.

The chain is built from TRBV7-9 and TRBJ2-7; perhaps TRBD2 as D (5 bases). The CDR3 is made up of 12 amino acids. The germline V and J ends were trimmed by 5 bases and 6 bases, with 11 bases remaining between them. Germline CDR1 is SEHNR and CDR2 is FQNEAQ (reference sequence). CDR3 DNA sequence: TGTGCCAGCAGCCCCGGGGTAGGCGAGCAGTACTTC. Its translation: CASSPGVGEQYF. Full variable domain (outside the CDR3, taken from reference TRBV7-9 and TRBJ2-7): DTGVSQNPRHKITKRGQNVTFRCDPISEHNRLYWYRQTLGQGPEFLTYFQNEAQLEKSRLLSDRFSAERPKGSFSTLEIQRTEQGDSAMYLCASSPGVGEQYFGPGTRLTVT.

This chain connects TRBV9 to TRBJ1-4; D gene uncertain. V dropped 4 bases and J dropped 7 bases, with 11 bases sitting between them. The germline gives CDR1 SGDLS, CDR2 YYNGEE. The CDR3 contains 13 residues. The CDR3 nucleotides read TGTGCCAGCAGCAGGGAGGAAAGTGAAAAACTGTTTTTT. Encoded protein: CASSREESEKLFF.

Only a few counts were recorded for this clone. The chain has TRBV2 and TRBJ2-1; 7 nucleotides line up with TRBD2. Unmatched junction bases numbered 6, after V lost 9 bases and J lost 1 base. This CDR3 is built from 14 residues. Germline V gene sequence: CDR1 SNHLY, CDR2 FYNNEI. The DNA of the CDR3 is TGTGCCAGAGTCAGGGAGGGGTCCTACAATGAGCAGTTCTTC. Amino acid sequence: CARVREGSYNEQFF.

The V call is TRBV18, the J call TRBJ2-2; D not resolved. The V end was cut by 3 bases, the J end by 0 bases, with 14 bases between. This CDR3 comprises 17 residues. The germline CDR1 and CDR2 sequences are KGHSH and LQKENI. This CDR3 reads CASSPQHETTNTGELFF. In DNA, the CDR3 is TGTGCCAGCTCACCTCAACACGAAACTACGAACACCGGGGAGCTGTTTTTT.

Only a few counts were recorded for this clone. This chain's CDR3 is CASSQEFRREAEAFF. The DNA for the CDR3 is TGCGCCAGCAGCCAAGAGTTTCGCCGGGAGGCTGAAGCTTTCTTT. The chain uses TRBV4-1 and TRBJ1-1; D is unresolved. Germline lookup yields CDR1 MGHRA and CDR2 YSYEKL. The CDR3 is 15 residues long. With 0 bases removed from V and 6 bases from J, the gap between germline ends came to 14 bases.